These 27 T cell receptor beta chains were sequenced from one sample in a study of T cell responses to AZD1222 COVID-19 vaccine. The protocol was immunoSEQ multiplex PCR, while the TCRdb copy is restricted to in-frame clones and leaves out a portion. The table shows over 100,000 clones, with about four fifths occurring only once. The sample was peripheral blood, taken on day 0 of AZD1222 vaccination. The receptors were gathered from an adult in good health.

This clone was seen a handful of times. This rearrangement joins TRBV5-4 to TRBJ2-1; D is unclear. From germline, CDR1 is SGHNT and CDR2 YYREEE (reference sequence). This CDR3 is 11 amino acids long. The V end was cut by 2 bases, the J end by 6 bases, with 3 bases between. The CDR3 sequence: CASSFINEQFF. CDR3 in DNA: TGTGCCAGCAGCTTCATCAATGAGCAGTTCTTC.

This rearrangement joins TRBV18 to TRBJ1-4; 8 bases are shared with TRBD1. With V trimmed by 3 bases and J by 6 bases, 3 bases remained unmatched. Germline assignment: CDR1 KGHSH and CDR2 LQKENI. The CDR3 covers 14 residues. In nucleotides, the CDR3 is TGTGCCAGCTCACCTACAGGGGGTGATGAAAAACTGTTTTTT. Translation: CASSPTGGDEKLFF.

The rearrangement joins TRBV9 to TRBJ1-4; possible D gene TRBD1, 6 bases. V lost 0 bases and J lost 1, with 10 bases in between. Germline assignment: CDR1 SGDLS and CDR2 YYNGEE. The CDR3 is 16 amino acids. The CDR3 DNA reads as TGTGCCAGCAGCGTAGGGGACACTAGAACTAATGAAAAACTGTTTTTT. This codes for CASSVGDTRTNEKLFF.

The V gene is TRBV4-2, the J gene TRBJ2-5, with TRBD2 matching over 8 bases. The CDR3 is made up of 17 amino acids. The trim removed 6 bases at V and 2 bases at J, leaving 14 bases unmatched. Germline V CDR1 and CDR2: LGHNA, YNFKEQ. The CDR3 region has the DNA TGTGCCAGCAGAAGCCGCGGCATTGCGGGAGGACAAGAGACCCAGTACTTC. It specifies CASRSRGIAGGQETQYF.

This clone has only one observation. V usage is TRBV19 and J usage is TRBJ2-3; D unclear. V lost 4 bases, J lost 3 bases, and 11 bases lay in between. This CDR3 comprises 14 residues. The germline CDR1 and CDR2 sequences are LNHDA and SQIVND (reference sequence). The CDR3 reads CASSTPRGTDTQYF. CDR3 in DNA: TGTGCCAGTAGTACACCCAGAGGAACAGATACGCAGTATTTT.

V and J are TRBV6-5 and TRBJ2-7; D possibly matches TRBD1 or TRBD2 (5 bases each). Trimming stripped 7 bases from V and 2 bases from J, with 12 bases between. The CDR3 totals 13 residues. The germline V gene has CDR1 MNHEY and CDR2 SVGAGI. For the CDR3, the DNA is TGTGCCAGCACCGGGACGGCGACCTACGAGCAGTACTTC. Encoded protein: CASTGTATYEQYF.

V and J are TRBV7-8 and TRBJ1-5; D is unclear. The CDR3 runs to 17 residues. Trimming removed 1 base from V and 0 bases from J, with 13 bases in between. CDR1 SGHVS and CDR2 FQNEAQ come from the germline V gene. The CDR3 is CASSLVGPSYSNQPQHF. The CDR3 DNA reads TGTGCCAGCAGCTTAGTGGGCCCAAGTTATAGCAATCAGCCCCAGCATTTT.

The chain recombines TRBV9 with TRBJ1-1, with TRBD1 matching over 9 bases. The trim removed 2 bases at V and 10 bases at J, leaving 6 bases unmatched. Germline CDR1 SGDLS, CDR2 YYNGEE. The CDR3 is 13 residues long. CDR3 loop: CASSVADRGRAFF. The DNA for the CDR3 is TGTGCCAGCAGCGTGGCGGACAGGGGACGAGCTTTCTTT.

The chain has TRBV28 and TRBJ1-5; no firm D call. There are 12 residues in the CDR3. The V gene's germline CDR1 is MDHEN and CDR2 SYDVKM. V lost 6 bases and J 4 bases, leaving 7 bases between the germline ends. In DNA form, the CDR3 reads TGTGCCAGCAGAAGGGTGAATCAGCCCCAGCATTTT. Encoded protein: CASRRVNQPQHF.

The genes are TRBV7-9 and TRBJ2-1; D not resolved. This CDR3 has 13 residues. With 0 bases removed from V and 7 bases from J, the gap between germline ends came to 7 bases. Germline V gene data show CDR1 as SEHNR and CDR2 as FQNEAQ (reference sequence). The CDR3 reads CASSLALKNEQFF. The CDR3 DNA sequence: TGTGCCAGCAGCTTAGCGTTGAAGAATGAGCAGTTCTTC.

The V gene is TRBV7-9, the J gene TRBJ1-2; TRBD1 matches 7 bases. The CDR3 is 17 amino acids. V lost 5 bases and J lost 4; bases outside the gene matches: 16. Germline lookup yields CDR1 SEHNR and CDR2 FQNEAQ (reference sequence). The chain's CDR3 is CASSPGTVQPAAYGYTF. Written as DNA, the CDR3 is TGTGCCAGCAGCCCCGGGACAGTCCAACCCGCGGCCTATGGCTACACCTTC.

The CDR3 loop reads CASNPGQGMSPLHF. CDR3 sequence (DNA): TGTGCCAGCAATCCGGGACAGGGAATGTCACCCCTCCACTTT. This chain uses TRBV25-1 with TRBJ1-6, with 9 bases lining up with TRBD1. Germline trimming cut 7 bases from V and 10 bases from J; bases unmatched to any gene: 8. Per the germline V gene, CDR1 is MGHDK and CDR2 is SYGVNS. The length of the CDR3 is 14 residues.

This chain connects TRBV19 to TRBJ2-3, with D perhaps TRBD2 (5 bases). The germline CDR1 and CDR2 sequences are LNHDA and SQIVND (reference sequence). The CDR3 sequence is 13 residues long. The V gene lost 6 bases and the J gene lost 5 bases, with 12 bases spanning the gap. The DNA of the CDR3 is TGTGCCAGTAGCTTTCAACGGGGAGATACGCAGTATTTT. Its translation: CASSFQRGDTQYF.

Of note for this clone: This sample includes further DNA sequences coding for the same CDR3. This CDR3 reads CASSYGADYGYTF. The CDR3 region has the DNA TGTGCCAGCAGTTACGGGGCTGACTATGGCTACACCTTC. The rearrangement joins TRBV6-5 to TRBJ1-2; D possibly corresponds to TRBD1 (5 bases). Germline CDR1 and CDR2: MNHEY and SVGAGI. The CDR3 is 13 residues long. The germline V and J ends were trimmed by 2 bases and 3 bases, with 7 bases remaining between them.

Remarks on this clone: Other DNA sequences in this specimen translate into the identical CDR3. V gene TRBV6-5 combines with J gene TRBJ2-1; no firm D call. From germline, CDR1 is MNHEY and CDR2 SVGAGI. Trimming left V 7 bases short and J 0 bases short, with 7 bases between. CDR3 size: 13 residues. CDR3 amino acids: CASKTSSYNEQFF. The CDR3 DNA reads as TGTGCCAGCAAGACGAGCTCCTACAATGAGCAGTTCTTC.

This chain joins TRBV6-1 and TRBJ2-7, with 7 positions matching TRBD2. V shed 1 base, J shed 3 bases, and the junction held 6 bases outside the gene matches. Germline loops: CDR1 MNHNS, CDR2 SASEGT. The CDR3 runs 15 residues. CDR3 amino acids: CASSEGRAGDYEQYF. The DNA for the CDR3 is TGTGCCAGCAGTGAAGGGAGGGCGGGGGACTACGAGCAGTACTTC.

This clone was found a few times. This chain joins TRBV7-9 and TRBJ1-6; D not certain. V lost 1 base, J lost 10 bases, and 8 bases lay in between. In germline, CDR1 is SEHNR, CDR2 FQNEAQ (reference sequence). The CDR3 has 13 amino acids. CDR3 residues: CASSLEGSSPLHF. The CDR3 DNA is TGTGCCAGCAGCTTAGAGGGTTCCTCACCCCTCCACTTT.

This clone came up once. The CDR3 spells CASSVLGNQPQHF. The CDR3 DNA sequence: TGTGCCAGCAGTGTGCTAGGGAATCAGCCCCAGCATTTT. This sequence joins TRBV2 and TRBJ1-5, with no clear D. CDR3 length: 13 residues. Germline-derived CDR1 and CDR2 are SNHLY and FYNNEI. Trimming left V 4 bases short and J 4 bases short, with 8 bases between.

The chain combines TRBV19 with TRBJ1-1; D call uncertain. Germline V CDR1 and CDR2: LNHDA, SQIVND (reference sequence). The length of the CDR3 is 14 residues. V was pared by 4 bases and J by 3 bases, with 12 bases between. CDR3 amino acids: CASSNVRWDTEAFF. In nucleotides, the CDR3 is TGTGCCAGTAGTAATGTGAGATGGGACACTGAAGCTTTCTTT.

The chain carries TRBV11-2 and TRBJ2-2; 12 bases are a match to TRBD1. CDR1 is SGHAT and CDR2 is FQNNGV in the germline V gene. This CDR3 has 16 residues. With V trimmed by 5 bases and J by 3 bases, 4 bases remained unmatched. As DNA, the CDR3 is TGTGCCAGCAGCCGGGACAGGGGGCAGGACACCGGGGAGCTGTTTTTT. It encodes CASSRDRGQDTGELFF.

This chain's CDR3 is CASSYSIGAQGEKLFF. The CDR3, as DNA: TGTGCCAGCAGTTACTCGATAGGCGCCCAGGGTGAAAAACTGTTTTTT. The genes are TRBV6-5 and TRBJ1-4; possible D gene TRBD1, 5 bases. The CDR3 contains 16 residues. The germline gives CDR1 MNHEY, CDR2 SVGAGI. The V end was cut by 0 bases, the J end by 7 bases, with 15 bases between.

The rearrangement uses TRBV19 and TRBJ2-7; D unresolved. The CDR3 loop spans 14 amino acids. The V gene's germline CDR1 is LNHDA and CDR2 SQIVND (reference sequence). V was pared by 3 bases and J by 2 bases, with 11 bases between. The CDR3 nucleotides are TGTGCCAGTAGTATGTCAGGTGAGGCCTACGAGCAGTACTTC. Protein: CASSMSGEAYEQYF.

This sequence joins TRBV30 and TRBJ2-7, with no clear D. The CDR3 covers 13 residues. V lost 1 base, J lost 1 base, and 8 bases lay in between. Looked up from germline, CDR1 is GTSNPN and CDR2 is SVGIG (reference sequence). The CDR3 nucleotides read TGTGCCTGGAGTGGAACTTTGTCCTACGAGCAGTACTTC. Amino acids: CAWSGTLSYEQYF.

CDR3 loop: CASLPPGQIYGYTF. The CDR3 coding sequence is TGTGCCAGTCTCCCACCGGGACAGATCTATGGCTACACCTTC. The rearrangement joins TRBV19 to TRBJ1-2; TRBD1 matches 7 bases. J lost 4 bases, V lost 8 bases, and 10 bases had no gene match. CDR3 length: 14 residues. Germline values: CDR1 LNHDA, CDR2 SQIVND (reference sequence).

V gene TRBV7-9 combines with J gene TRBJ2-1; D is ambiguous. CDR1 and CDR2 from the germline V gene are SEHNR and FQNEAQ (reference sequence). The V end was cut by 5 bases, the J end by 9 bases, with 11 bases between. The CDR3 totals 12 residues. The CDR3 loop reads CASSLQVGEQFF. The DNA for the CDR3 is TGTGCCAGCAGCCTGCAAGTCGGTGAGCAGTTCTTC.

The chain employs TRBV5-1 and TRBJ2-1, with 10 positions matching TRBD2. CDR3 length: 13 residues. CDR1 SGHRS and CDR2 YFSETQ come from the germline V gene. V gave up 7 bases and J gave up 7 bases; unmatched junction bases: 5. Here the CDR3 DNA reads TGCGCCAGCGGCCCGGGACTAGCGAATGAGCAGTTCTTC. It codes for CASGPGLANEQFF.

This chain connects TRBV2 to TRBJ2-1; TRBD2 matches at 11 bases. Germline CDR1 is SNHLY and CDR2 is FYNNEI. Trimming at V came to 4 bases and at J to 10 bases, leaving 6 bases not matched to a gene. The CDR3 extends over 14 amino acids. The CDR3 spells CASSVYSGRAEQFF. CDR3 nucleotides: TGTGCCAGCAGTGTCTATAGCGGGAGGGCAGAGCAGTTCTTC.